Below are 8 T cell receptor beta chains sequenced from a single sample in a study of blood T cell repertoires in COVID-19. Sequenced by immunoSEQ multiplex PCR; TCRdb stores in-frame clones only, minus some. The profile shows fewer than 350,000 clones, 88% of them singletons. Material for sequencing was PBMCs or T cells enriched from blood (not recorded which). All receptors come from a woman aged 55 to 70 in a cohort exposed to, infected with or recovered from COVID-19 (not recorded which).

This clone was seen more than once but under ten times. Written as DNA, the CDR3 is TGCGCCAGCAGCGGTGGGAGCGAGTCCTACAATGAGCAGTTCTTC. Amino acid sequence: CASSGGSESYNEQFF. The chain couples TRBV5-1 to TRBJ2-1; tentative D call: TRBD2 (5 bases). The CDR3 length is 15 residues. CDR1 SGHRS and CDR2 YFSETQ come from the germline V gene. V lost 4 bases, J lost 1 base, and 12 bases lay in between. Full variable domain (remainder filled in from reference TRBV5-1 and TRBJ2-1): KAGVTQTPRYLIKTRGQQVTLSCSPISGHRSVSWYQQTPGQGLQFLFEYFSETQRNKGNFPGRFSGRQFSNSRSEMNVSTLELGDSALYLCASSGGSESYNEQFFGPGTRLTVL.

The V call is TRBV30, the J call TRBJ1-5, with D possibly TRBD1 on 5 matching bases. Germline CDR1 and CDR2: GTSNPN and SVGIG (reference sequence). V lost 1 base, J lost 0 bases, and 10 bases lay in between. This CDR3 has 15 residues. CDR3 protein: CAWSAGLLSNQPQHF. CDR3 nucleotide sequence: TGTGCCTGGAGTGCGGGACTTCTTAGCAATCAGCCCCAGCATTTT.

The count of this clone is one. This chain uses TRBV30 with TRBJ1-1; D perhaps matches TRBD1 (5 bases). The CDR3 covers 12 residues. From germline, CDR1 is GTSNPN and CDR2 SVGIG (reference sequence). Deletions cut 5 bases from V and 1 base from J, with 8 bases between. For the CDR3, the DNA is TGTGCCTGGGACAGACAGAACACTGAAGCTTTCTTT. The encoded protein is CAWDRQNTEAFF.

A few counts support this clone. The J gene is TRBJ1-1, the V gene TRBV19; a weak D match, TRBD1 (5 bases). Trimming took 4 bases from V and 2 from J, leaving 17 bases between them. CDR3 size: 16 residues. Germline-derived CDR1 and CDR2 are LNHDA and SQIVND (reference sequence). The CDR3 loop is CASSKWGRAGNTEAFF. Here the CDR3 DNA reads TGTGCCAGTAGTAAATGGGGCAGGGCTGGAAACACTGAAGCTTTCTTT.

This chain uses TRBV19 with TRBJ2-2, with 7 bases matching TRBD1. The V segment lost 4 bases and the J segment 6 bases; nucleotides outside the gene matches: 5. CDR1 LNHDA and CDR2 SQIVND come from the germline V gene (reference sequence). This CDR3 has 14 residues. CDR3 sequence reads: CASSTQGTSGELFF. The DNA of the CDR3 is TGTGCCAGTAGTACACAGGGGACGTCCGGGGAGCTGTTTTTT.

V usage is TRBV6-5 and J usage is TRBJ2-7; no firm D call. Germline CDR1 is MNHEY and CDR2 is SVGAGI. V lost 2 bases and J lost 3, with 8 bases in between. The CDR3 length is 13 residues. The CDR3 protein is CASSYDPGYEQYF. The CDR3 region has the DNA TGTGCCAGCAGTTACGATCCGGGCTACGAGCAGTACTTC.

CDR3 in amino acids: CASSDRRTEAFF. The DNA for the CDR3 is TGTGCCAGCAGTGATAGGCGGACTGAAGCTTTCTTT. The chain couples TRBV2 to TRBJ1-1; D is unclear. CDR3 length: 12 amino acids. CDR1 is SNHLY and CDR2 is FYNNEI in the germline V gene. V dropped 3 bases and J dropped 5 bases, with 7 bases sitting between them.

For the CDR3, the DNA is TGCGCCAGCAGCCAAGTGGCGGGCAAAGAGACCCAGTACTTC. Protein product: CASSQVAGKETQYF. This sequence joins TRBV4-3 and TRBJ2-5, with D maybe TRBD2 (5 bases). Trimming removed 1 base from V and 3 bases from J, with 9 bases in between. Germline V gene data show CDR1 as LGHNA and CDR2 as YSLEER. The CDR3 spans 14 residues.